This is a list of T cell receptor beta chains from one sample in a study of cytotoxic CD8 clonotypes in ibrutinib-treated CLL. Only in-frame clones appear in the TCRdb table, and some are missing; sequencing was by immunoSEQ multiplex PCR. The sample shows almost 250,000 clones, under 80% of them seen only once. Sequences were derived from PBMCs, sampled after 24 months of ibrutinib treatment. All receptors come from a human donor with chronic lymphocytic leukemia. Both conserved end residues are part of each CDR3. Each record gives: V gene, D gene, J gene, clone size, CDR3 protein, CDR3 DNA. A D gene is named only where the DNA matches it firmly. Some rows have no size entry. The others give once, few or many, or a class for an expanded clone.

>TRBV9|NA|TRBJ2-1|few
CASSGTINEQFF
TGTGCCAGCAGCGGGACTATCAATGAGCAGTTCTTC
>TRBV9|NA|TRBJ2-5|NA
CASSVLGTFRETQYF
TGTGCCAGCAGCGTACTAGGGACCTTCAGAGAGACCCAGTACTTC
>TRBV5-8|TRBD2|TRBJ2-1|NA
CASSPLAGNEQFF
TGTGCCAGCAGCCCATTAGCGGGAAATGAGCAGTTCTTC
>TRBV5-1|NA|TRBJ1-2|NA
CASSLAKSGAHSNYGYTF
TGCGCCAGCAGCTTGGCAAAGTCGGGGGCGCATTCAAACTATGGCTACACCTTC
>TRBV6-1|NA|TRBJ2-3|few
CASSEGADTQYF
TGTGCCAGCAGTGAAGGGGCAGATACGCAGTATTTT
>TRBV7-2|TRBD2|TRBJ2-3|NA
CASSLGRELDTQYF
TGTGCCAGCAGCTTAGGGCGGGAGCTAGATACGCAGTATTTT
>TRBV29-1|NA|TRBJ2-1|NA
CSVVNYNEQFF
TGCAGCGTTGTCAATTACAATGAGCAGTTCTTC
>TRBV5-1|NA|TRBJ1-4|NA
CASSPGTEKLFF
TGCGCCAGCAGCCCCGGGACAGAAAAACTGTTTTTT
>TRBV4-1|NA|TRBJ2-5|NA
CASSPEWAIQGETQYF
TGCGCCAGCAGCCCTGAGTGGGCCATACAAGGGGAGACCCAGTACTTC
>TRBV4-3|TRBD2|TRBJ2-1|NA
CASSQEVARELFF
TGCGCCAGCAGCCAAGAGGTGGCGCGGGAGTTGTTCTTC
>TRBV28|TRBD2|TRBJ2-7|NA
CASSRNLAGNEQYF
TGTGCCAGCAGTCGTAATCTAGCGGGAAACGAGCAGTACTTC
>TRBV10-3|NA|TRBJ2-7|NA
CAISPLGLYEQYF
TGTGCCATCAGTCCTCTGGGACTGTACGAGCAGTACTTC
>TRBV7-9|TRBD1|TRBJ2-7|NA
CASSLQGASYEQYF
TGTGCCAGCAGCTTACAGGGGGCTTCCTACGAGCAGTACTTC
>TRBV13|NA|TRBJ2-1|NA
CASSFARQAVSYNEQFF
TGTGCCAGCAGCTTTGCCAGACAGGCGGTGTCCTACAATGAGCAGTTCTTC
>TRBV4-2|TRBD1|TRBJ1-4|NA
CASSQVGGTGDEKLFF
TGTGCCAGCAGCCAAGTCGGCGGGACAGGGGATGAAAAACTGTTTTTT
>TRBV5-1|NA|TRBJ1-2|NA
CASSLEPEGGYGYTF
TGCGCCAGCAGCTTGGAGCCGGAGGGAGGATATGGCTACACCTTC
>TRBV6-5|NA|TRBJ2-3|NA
CASSKNTDTQYF
TGTGCCAGCAGTAAAAACACAGATACGCAGTATTTT
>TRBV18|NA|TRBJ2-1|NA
CASSPRDGPYNEQFF
TGTGCCAGCTCACCTCGGGACGGACCCTACAATGAGCAGTTCTTC
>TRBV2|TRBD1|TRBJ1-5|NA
CASRDRLHQPQHF
TGTGCCAGCAGGGACAGGTTGCATCAGCCCCAGCATTTT
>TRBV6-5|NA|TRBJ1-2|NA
CASRPVGGGTGYTF
TGTGCCAGCAGACCCGTTGGAGGAGGGACTGGCTACACCTTC
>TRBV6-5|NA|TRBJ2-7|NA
CASSYSGRGGNYEQYF
TGTGCCAGCAGTTACTCGGGGAGGGGGGGCAACTACGAGCAGTACTTC
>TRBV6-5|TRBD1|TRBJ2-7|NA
CASSPQGTGFGEQYF
TGTGCCAGCAGCCCCCAAGGGACAGGGTTCGGCGAGCAGTACTTC
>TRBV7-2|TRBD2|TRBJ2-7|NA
CASSLAGLAGGSYEQYF
TGTGCCAGCAGCTTAGCGGGACTAGCGGGAGGTTCCTACGAGCAGTACTTC
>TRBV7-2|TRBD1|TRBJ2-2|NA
CASRRTTGGIAGELFF
TGTGCCAGCAGACGAACGACAGGGGGCATCGCCGGGGAGCTGTTTTTT
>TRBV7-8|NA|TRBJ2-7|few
CASSLGGSYRVTYEQYF
TGTGCCAGCAGCTTAGGGGGGAGCTACAGGGTAACCTACGAGCAGTACTTC
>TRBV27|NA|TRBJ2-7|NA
CASSLSGYEQYF
TGTGCCAGCAGTTTAAGTGGCTACGAGCAGTACTTC
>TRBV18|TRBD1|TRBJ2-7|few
CASSPDRGDYEQYF
TGTGCCAGCTCACCGGACAGGGGGGACTACGAGCAGTACTTC
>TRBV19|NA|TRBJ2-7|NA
CASSIGQGAYEQYF
TGTGCCAGTAGTATAGGTCAAGGCGCCTACGAGCAGTACTTC
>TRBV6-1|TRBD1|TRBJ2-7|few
CASSEALDRENEQYF
TGTGCCAGCAGTGAAGCGCTGGACAGGGAAAACGAGCAGTACTTC
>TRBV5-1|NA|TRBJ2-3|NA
CASSTREIGSDTQYF
TGCGCCAGCAGCACCCGGGAGATAGGGTCAGATACGCAGTATTTT
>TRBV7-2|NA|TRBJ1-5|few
CASSFRDNQPQHF
TGTGCCAGCAGCTTCCGAGACAATCAGCCCCAGCATTTT
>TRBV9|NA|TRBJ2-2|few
CASSVAAGDTGELFF
TGTGCCAGCAGCGTAGCGGCAGGGGACACCGGGGAGCTGTTTTTT
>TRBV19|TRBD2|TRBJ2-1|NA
CASSATSAYNEQFF
TGTGCCAGTAGTGCGACTAGCGCCTACAATGAGCAGTTCTTC
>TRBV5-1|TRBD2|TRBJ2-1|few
CASSITSGRAYNEQFF
TGCGCCAGCAGCATCACTAGCGGGAGGGCCTACAATGAGCAGTTCTTC
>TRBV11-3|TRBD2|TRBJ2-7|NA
CASSLGGTKEQYF
TGTGCCAGCAGCTTAGGCGGGACTAAGGAGCAGTACTTC
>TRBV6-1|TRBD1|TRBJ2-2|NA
CASRGTAMNTGELFF
TGTGCCAGCAGGGGGACAGCTATGAACACCGGGGAGCTGTTTTTT
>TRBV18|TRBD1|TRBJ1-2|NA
CASSLRTGLGYGYTF
TGTGCCAGCTCACTGCGGACAGGGCTAGGCTATGGCTACACCTTC
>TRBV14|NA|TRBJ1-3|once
CASSHGNTIYF
TGTGCCAGCAGCCACGGAAACACCATATATTTT